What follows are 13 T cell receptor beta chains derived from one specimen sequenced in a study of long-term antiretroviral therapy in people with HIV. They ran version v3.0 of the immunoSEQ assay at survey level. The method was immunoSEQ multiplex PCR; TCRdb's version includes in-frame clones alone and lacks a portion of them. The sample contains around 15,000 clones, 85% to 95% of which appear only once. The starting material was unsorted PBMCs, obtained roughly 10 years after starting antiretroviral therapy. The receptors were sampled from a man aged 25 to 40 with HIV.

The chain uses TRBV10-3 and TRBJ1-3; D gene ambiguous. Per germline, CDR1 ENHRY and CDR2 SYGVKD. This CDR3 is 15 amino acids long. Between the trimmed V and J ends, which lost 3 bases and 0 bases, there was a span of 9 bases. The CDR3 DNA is TGTGCCATCAGTGATACAGCCGCCTCTGGAAACACCATATATTTT. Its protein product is CAISDTAASGNTIYF.

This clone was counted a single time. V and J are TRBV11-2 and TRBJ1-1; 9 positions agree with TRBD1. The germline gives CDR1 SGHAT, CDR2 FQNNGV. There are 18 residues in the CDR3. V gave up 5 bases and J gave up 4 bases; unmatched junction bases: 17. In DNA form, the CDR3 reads TGTGCCAGCAGCCTCGGTTGGTCCTACAGGGGGCAGGGCACTGAAGCTTTCTTT. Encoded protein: CASSLGWSYRGQGTEAFF.

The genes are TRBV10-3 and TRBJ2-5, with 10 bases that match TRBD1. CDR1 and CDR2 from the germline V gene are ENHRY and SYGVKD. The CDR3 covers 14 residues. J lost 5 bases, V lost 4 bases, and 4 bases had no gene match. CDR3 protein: CAISGGQGLETQYF. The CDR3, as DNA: TGTGCCATCAGTGGGGGACAGGGGTTGGAGACCCAGTACTTC.

The CDR3 sequence: CASSPTGGGNQPQHF. CDR3 sequence (DNA): TGTGCCAGCAGTCCGACAGGGGGCGGCAATCAGCCCCAGCATTTT. This chain uses TRBV28 with TRBJ1-5, with TRBD1 matching 10 bases. Trimming at V came to 5 bases and at J to 2 bases, leaving 3 bases not matched to a gene. This CDR3 is built from 15 residues. The V gene's germline CDR1 is MDHEN and CDR2 SYDVKM.

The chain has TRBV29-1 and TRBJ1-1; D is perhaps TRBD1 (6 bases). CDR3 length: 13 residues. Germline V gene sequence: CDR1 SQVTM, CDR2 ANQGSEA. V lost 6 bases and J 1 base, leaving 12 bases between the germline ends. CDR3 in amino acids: CSVTQGWNTEAFF. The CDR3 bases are TGCAGCGTAACACAGGGATGGAACACTGAAGCTTTCTTT.

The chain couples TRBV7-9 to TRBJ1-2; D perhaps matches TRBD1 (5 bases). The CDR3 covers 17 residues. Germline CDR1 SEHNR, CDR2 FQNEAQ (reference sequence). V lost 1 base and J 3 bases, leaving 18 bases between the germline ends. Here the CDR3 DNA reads TGTGCCAGCAGCTTAGAGGCCGGGCGAGGGACGTACTATGGCTACACCTTC. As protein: CASSLEAGRGTYYGYTF. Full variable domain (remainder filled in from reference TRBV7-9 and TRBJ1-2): DTGVSQNPRHKITKRGQNVTFRCDPISEHNRLYWYRQTLGQGPEFLTYFQNEAQLEKSRLLSDRFSAERPKGSFSTLEIQRTEQGDSAMYLCASSLEAGRGTYYGYTFGSGTRLTVV.

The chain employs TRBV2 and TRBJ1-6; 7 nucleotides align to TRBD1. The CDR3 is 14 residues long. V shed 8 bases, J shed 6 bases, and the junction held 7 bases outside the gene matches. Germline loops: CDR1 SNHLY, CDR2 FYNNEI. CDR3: CASHQGVGNSPLHF. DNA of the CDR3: TGTGCCAGCCACCAGGGGGTGGGTAATTCACCCCTCCACTTT.

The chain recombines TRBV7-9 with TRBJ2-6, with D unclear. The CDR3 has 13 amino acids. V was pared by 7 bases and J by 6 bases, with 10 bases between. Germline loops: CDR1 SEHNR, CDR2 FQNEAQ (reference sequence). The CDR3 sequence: CASNLHQANVLTF. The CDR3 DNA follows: TGTGCCAGCAACCTACACCAGGCCAACGTCCTGACTTTC.

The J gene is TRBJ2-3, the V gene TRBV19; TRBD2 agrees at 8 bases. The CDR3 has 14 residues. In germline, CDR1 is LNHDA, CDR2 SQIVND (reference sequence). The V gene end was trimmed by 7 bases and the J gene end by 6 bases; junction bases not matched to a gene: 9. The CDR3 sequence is CASTGGTRGDTQYF. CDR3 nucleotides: TGTGCCAGTACGGGAGGGACTAGAGGCGATACGCAGTATTTT.

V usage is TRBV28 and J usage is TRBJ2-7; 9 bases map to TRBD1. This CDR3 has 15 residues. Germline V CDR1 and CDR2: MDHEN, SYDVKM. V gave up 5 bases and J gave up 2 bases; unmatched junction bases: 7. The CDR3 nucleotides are TGTGCCAGCAGTGCTCCCGGGACAGGGACCTACGAGCAGTACGTC. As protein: CASSAPGTGTYEQYV.

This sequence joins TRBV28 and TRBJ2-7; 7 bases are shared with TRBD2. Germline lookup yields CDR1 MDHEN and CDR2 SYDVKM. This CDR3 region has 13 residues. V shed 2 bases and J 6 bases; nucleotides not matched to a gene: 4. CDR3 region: CASSLVGGGEQYF. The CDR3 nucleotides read TGTGCCAGCAGTTTAGTGGGGGGGGGCGAGCAGTACTTC.

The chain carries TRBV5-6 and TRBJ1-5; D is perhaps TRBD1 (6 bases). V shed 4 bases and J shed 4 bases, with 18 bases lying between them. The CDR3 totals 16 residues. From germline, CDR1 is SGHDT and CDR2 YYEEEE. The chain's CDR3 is CASSKQPGQLNQPQHF. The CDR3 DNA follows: TGTGCCAGCAGCAAGCAACCGGGACAACTGAATCAGCCCCAGCATTTT. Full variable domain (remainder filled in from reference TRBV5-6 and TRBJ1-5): DAGVTQSPTHLIKTRGQQVTLRCSPKSGHDTVSWYQQALGQGPQFIFQYYEEEERQRGNFPDRFSGHQFPNYSSELNVNALLLGDSALYLCASSKQPGQLNQPQHFGDGTRLSIL.

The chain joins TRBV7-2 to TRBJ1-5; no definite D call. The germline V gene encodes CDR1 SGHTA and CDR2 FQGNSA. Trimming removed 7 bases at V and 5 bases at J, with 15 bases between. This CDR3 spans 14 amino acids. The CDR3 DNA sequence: TGTGCCAGCAAGGAGGGAGGGTTAGATCAGCCCCAGCATTTT. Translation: CASKEGGLDQPQHF.